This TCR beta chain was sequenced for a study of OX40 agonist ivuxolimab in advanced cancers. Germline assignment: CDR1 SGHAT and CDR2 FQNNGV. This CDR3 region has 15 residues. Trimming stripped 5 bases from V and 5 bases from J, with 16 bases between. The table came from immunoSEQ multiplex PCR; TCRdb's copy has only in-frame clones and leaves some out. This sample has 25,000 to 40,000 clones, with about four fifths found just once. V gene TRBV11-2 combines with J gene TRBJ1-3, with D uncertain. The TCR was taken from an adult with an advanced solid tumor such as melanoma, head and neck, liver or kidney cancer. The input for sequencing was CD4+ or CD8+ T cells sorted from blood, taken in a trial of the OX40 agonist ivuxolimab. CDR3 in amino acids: CASSLTGTVRNTIYF. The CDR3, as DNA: TGTGCCAGCAGCCTAACGGGAACTGTGCGAAACACCATATATTTT.